These 30 T cell receptor beta chains originate from one sample sequenced in a study of shared clonotypes between healthy human individuals. The protocol was immunoSEQ multiplex PCR, while the TCRdb copy is restricted to in-frame clones and leaves out a portion. The sample records 600,000 or so clones, about 95% being singletons. Naive CD8 cells, CD45RO-negative and positively selected for CCR7, excluded terminally differentiated effector memory CD45RA+ cells. The sample consisted of naive CD8+ T cells sorted from blood. Receptors originate from a woman aged 30 to 39 in good health.

The chain is built from TRBV7-9 and TRBJ1-2; TRBD1 aligns across 7 bases. In germline, CDR1 is SEHNR, CDR2 FQNEAQ (reference sequence). V lost 5 bases, J lost 3 bases, and 3 bases stayed unmatched. The CDR3 covers 13 residues. CDR3 in amino acids: CASSTGTDYGYTF. CDR3 bases: TGTGCCAGCAGCACCGGGACAGACTATGGCTACACCTTC. Based on the CDR3 plus reference TRBV7-9 and TRBJ1-2, the full variable domain is DTGVSQNPRHKITKRGQNVTFRCDPISEHNRLYWYRQTLGQGPEFLTYFQNEAQLEKSRLLSDRFSAERPKGSFSTLEIQRTEQGDSAMYLCASSTGTDYGYTFGSGTRLTVV.

The chain couples TRBV7-9 to TRBJ2-7; weak D call: TRBD2 (5 bases). Per germline, CDR1 SEHNR and CDR2 FQNEAQ (reference sequence). The germline V and J ends were trimmed by 3 bases and 4 bases, with 10 bases remaining between them. CDR3 length: 13 amino acids. In nucleotides, the CDR3 is TGTGCCAGCAGCTTTGGAACGGGGTACGAGCAGTACTTC. Its protein is CASSFGTGYEQYF.

The rearrangement joins TRBV6-4 to TRBJ1-4, with a weak D call TRBD1 (5 bases). Germline lookup yields CDR1 MRHNA and CDR2 SNTAGT. V was shortened by 5 bases and J by 3 bases, with 10 bases between the two germline ends. This CDR3 has 14 residues. The CDR3 sequence is CASSPVRANEKLFF. The CDR3 nucleotides are TGTGCCAGCAGTCCAGTCAGGGCTAATGAAAAACTGTTTTTT.

This rearrangement joins TRBV19 to TRBJ2-5; 9 nucleotides align to TRBD1. This CDR3 is 17 amino acids long. Trimming removed 11 bases from V and 0 bases from J; junction bases left unmatched: 16. Germline loops: CDR1 LNHDA, CDR2 SQIVND (reference sequence). CDR3 sequence: CAASGTGTFPYQETQYF. The CDR3 bases are TGTGCCGCATCCGGGACAGGGACATTCCCTTACCAAGAGACCCAGTACTTC.

V gene TRBV19 combines with J gene TRBJ2-2; D possibly corresponds to TRBD1 (5 bases). This CDR3 region has 14 residues. Germline V gives CDR1 LNHDA, CDR2 SQIVND (reference sequence). Trimming removed 5 bases at V and 4 bases at J, with 11 bases between. CDR3 residues: CASSAAGITGELFF. The CDR3 DNA reads TGTGCCAGTAGTGCCGCAGGGATCACCGGGGAGCTGTTTTTT. Filled out from reference TRBV19 and TRBJ2-2, the complete variable domain reads DGGITQSPKYLFRKEGQNVTLSCEQNLNHDAMYWYRQDPGQGLRLIYYSQIVNDFQKGDIAEGYSVSREKKESFPLTVTSAQKNPTAFYLCASSAAGITGELFFGEGSRLTVL.

V and J are TRBV5-1 and TRBJ2-7; the D gene is possibly TRBD2 (6 bases). CDR3 size: 14 residues. The V end lost 3 bases, the J end lost 4 bases, and 14 bases lay between the germline ends. Germline V gives CDR1 SGHRS, CDR2 YFSETQ. The CDR3 sequence is CASSSGLSRYEQYF. The CDR3 DNA sequence: TGCGCCAGCAGCTCTGGACTATCCCGATACGAGCAGTACTTC.

This rearrangement joins TRBV23-1 to TRBJ2-3; 9 bases agree with TRBD1. TRBV23-1 is assigned to the ORF class and has an uncertain function. With 7 bases clipped from V and 8 bases from J, the junction kept 13 bases outside the gene matches. The CDR3 sequence is 15 residues long. CDR3 DNA sequence: TGCGCCAGCACCCCCCTCCGGACAGGGGCGGGTACGCAGTATTTT. Protein product: CASTPLRTGAGTQYF.

The rearrangement links TRBV11-2 to TRBJ1-5; possible D gene TRBD1, 5 bases. This CDR3 is 16 amino acids long. The germline gives CDR1 SGHAT, CDR2 FQNNGV. Trimming removed 4 bases at V and 6 bases at J, with 19 bases between. The CDR3 bases are TGTGCCAGCAGCTCAACTTCAGGGTATAGCGGTCAGCCCCAGCATTTT. This encodes CASSSTSGYSGQPQHF.

The chain uses TRBV2 and TRBJ2-3; either TRBD1 or TRBD2 may supply D (5 bases each). Germline V gives CDR1 SNHLY, CDR2 FYNNEI. This CDR3 spans 11 amino acids. Trimming stripped 10 bases from V and 5 bases from J, with 10 bases between. The CDR3 DNA sequence: TGTGCCATCCTGAGGGGAGATACGCAGTATTTT. Translating it yields CAILRGDTQYF.

The V gene is TRBV30, the J gene TRBJ2-1; 13 bases map to TRBD2. This CDR3 spans 15 amino acids. Looked up from germline, CDR1 is GTSNPN and CDR2 is SVGIG (reference sequence). With 0 bases clipped from V and 4 bases from J, the junction kept 0 bases outside the gene matches. In nucleotides, the CDR3 is TGTGCCTGGAGTGTACTAGCGGGAGGGTACAATGAGCAGTTCTTC. This gives the protein CAWSVLAGGYNEQFF.

The gene calls are TRBV5-1 and TRBJ2-2, with unresolved D. There are 15 residues in the CDR3. Germline lookup yields CDR1 SGHRS and CDR2 YFSETQ. V was shortened by 0 bases and J by 4 bases, with 10 bases between the two germline ends. The CDR3 DNA reads TGCGCCAGCAGCTTGGTTCTAGAACTCACCGGGGAGCTGTTTTTT. Its protein product is CASSLVLELTGELFF.

Notes on this clone: Different DNA sequences within this sample yield the same CDR3. The chain recombines TRBV4-1 with TRBJ1-2; D uncertain. The CDR3 is 14 residues long. CDR1 is MGHRA, CDR2 YSYEKL, per germline. Trimming removed 0 bases from V and 4 bases from J, with 9 bases in between. The CDR3 sequence: CASSQDLETYGYTF. For the CDR3, the DNA is TGCGCCAGCAGCCAAGATCTGGAGACCTATGGCTACACCTTC.

On this clone: Other DNA sequences in the same sample also yield this CDR3. The J gene is TRBJ1-5, the V gene TRBV27, with D possibly TRBD1 on 5 matching bases. Trimming pared 3 bases from V and 3 bases from J, leaving 9 bases between. The CDR3 runs to 14 residues. Germline CDR1 and CDR2: MNHEY and SMNVEV (reference sequence). CDR3 residues: CASSFRGPNQPQHF. The CDR3 nucleotides read TGTGCCAGCAGTTTTAGGGGCCCCAATCAGCCCCAGCATTTT.

The chain employs TRBV27 and TRBJ1-5; D unresolved. The CDR3 is made up of 14 amino acids. Germline V gene data show CDR1 as MNHEY and CDR2 as SMNVEV (reference sequence). The V end lost 6 bases, the J end lost 3 bases, and 12 bases lay between the germline ends. CDR3 sequence reads: CASRIDAPNQPQHF. Here the CDR3 DNA reads TGTGCCAGCAGGATCGACGCACCCAATCAGCCCCAGCATTTT.

The chain joins TRBV4-2 to TRBJ2-1, with D tentatively TRBD1 or TRBD2 (5 bases each). This CDR3 is built from 16 residues. The V gene lost 3 bases and the J gene lost 1 base, with 13 bases spanning the gap. Looked up from germline, CDR1 is LGHNA and CDR2 is YNFKEQ. The CDR3 sequence: CASSQVVGASYNEQFF. The CDR3 nucleotides read TGTGCCAGCAGCCAGGTGGTCGGGGCTTCCTACAATGAGCAGTTCTTC.

V usage is TRBV5-4 and J usage is TRBJ2-1, with 8 bases fitting TRBD2. V lost 0 bases to trimming and J lost 7 bases; unmatched junction nucleotides: 6. This CDR3 comprises 15 residues. The germline gives CDR1 SGHNT, CDR2 YYREEE (reference sequence). The CDR3 DNA is TGTGCCAGCAGCTTGGGAGCGGGAGCTCGGAATGAGCAGTTCTTC. Protein: CASSLGAGARNEQFF.

The chain employs TRBV11-2 and TRBJ1-2; D ambiguous. Trimming left V 1 base short and J 0 bases short, with 12 bases between. The CDR3 contains 16 residues. The germline gives CDR1 SGHAT, CDR2 FQNNGV. The CDR3 nucleotides are TGTGCCAGCAGCTTAGGTATCGTCTCGGCTAACTATGGCTACACCTTC. Translated: CASSLGIVSANYGYTF.

The chain carries TRBV21-1 and TRBJ2-7. TRBV21-1 is assigned pseudogene status. This CDR3 region has 15 residues. Written as DNA, the CDR3 is TGTGCCAGCAGCAAAAGTTCACGGAACAACTACGAGCAGTACTTC. It specifies CASSKSSRNNYEQYF.

V usage is TRBV7-9 and J usage is TRBJ2-2, with a possible D match to TRBD1 (6 bases). The CDR3 spans 13 residues. Trimming pared 5 bases from V and 5 bases from J, leaving 9 bases between. The germline V gene has CDR1 SEHNR and CDR2 FQNEAQ (reference sequence). The CDR3 reads CASSIDRTGELFF. For the CDR3, the DNA is TGTGCCAGCAGCATTGACAGGACCGGGGAGCTGTTTTTT.

The chain employs TRBV28 and TRBJ1-1, with 7 nucleotides matching TRBD1. V was clipped by 6 bases and J by 4 bases; unmatched bases: 2. Per the germline V gene, CDR1 is MDHEN and CDR2 is SYDVKM. The CDR3 spans 12 residues. CDR3: CASRTGPTEAFF. CDR3 nucleotide sequence: TGTGCCAGCAGGACAGGGCCCACTGAAGCTTTCTTT.

This chain uses TRBV7-9 with TRBJ1-2; no reliable D call. V shed 3 bases and J shed 6 bases, with 14 bases lying between them. The germline V gene encodes CDR1 SEHNR and CDR2 FQNEAQ (reference sequence). The CDR3 sequence is 14 residues long. The CDR3 here is CASSFGPSLDGYTF. CDR3 DNA sequence: TGTGCCAGCAGCTTTGGCCCCTCTTTGGATGGCTACACCTTC.

The gene calls are TRBV28 and TRBJ2-7; D is undetermined. This CDR3 is built from 13 residues. V was clipped by 6 bases and J by 1 base, with 10 bases between them. Germline V gives CDR1 MDHEN, CDR2 SYDVKM. CDR3 bases: TGTGCCAGCAGCGGAGACATTTCCTACGAGCAGTACTTC. Amino acids: CASSGDISYEQYF.

This chain links TRBV11-3 with TRBJ1-2; tentative D call: TRBD1 (5 bases). The CDR3 covers 14 residues. With 0 bases removed from V and 7 bases from J, the gap between germline ends came to 12 bases. Germline CDR1 is SGHNT and CDR2 is YENEEA. This CDR3 reads CASSLDSAGSGYTF. CDR3 DNA: TGTGCCAGCAGCTTAGATTCGGCAGGGAGTGGCTACACCTTC.

The chain joins TRBV27 to TRBJ2-1; TRBD2 aligns across 7 bases. Losses at the gene ends were 9 bases for V and 9 bases for J; bases not matched to a gene: 8. The CDR3 runs to 12 residues. CDR1 and CDR2 from the germline V gene are MNHEY and SMNVEV (reference sequence). The CDR3 region has the DNA TGTGCCAGTACCATCGGCGGGGGTGAGCAGTTCTTC. Translated, it gives CASTIGGGEQFF.

This clone was seen once. The chain has TRBV19 and TRBJ2-7; TRBD2 aligns across 8 bases. V lost 3 bases to trimming and J lost 0 bases; unmatched junction nucleotides: 1. Germline values: CDR1 LNHDA, CDR2 SQIVND (reference sequence). The CDR3 is 14 amino acids. The CDR3 spells CASSMGLGSYEQYF. In nucleotides, the CDR3 is TGTGCCAGTAGTATGGGACTAGGCTCCTACGAGCAGTACTTC.

The V call is TRBV28, the J call TRBJ2-7; 10 bases agree with TRBD2. The germline V gene encodes CDR1 MDHEN and CDR2 SYDVKM. This CDR3 has 15 amino acids. V dropped 3 bases and J dropped 2; count of bases not matched to a gene: 4. CDR3 DNA: TGTGCCAGCAGTTTTGGACTAGCGGCTACCTACGAGCAGTACTTC. Translation gives CASSFGLAATYEQYF.

J is TRBJ1-2 and V is TRBV19; D uncertain. The CDR3 is made up of 14 amino acids. Trimming stripped 2 bases from V and 0 bases from J, with 7 bases between. The germline V gene encodes CDR1 LNHDA and CDR2 SQIVND (reference sequence). CDR3 DNA sequence: TGTGCCAGTAGTATAAAACAGTCTAACTATGGCTACACCTTC. It yields the protein CASSIKQSNYGYTF. Variable domain in full (rest from reference TRBV19 and TRBJ1-2): DGGITQSPKYLFRKEGQNVTLSCEQNLNHDAMYWYRQDPGQGLRLIYYSQIVNDFQKGDIAEGYSVSREKKESFPLTVTSAQKNPTAFYLCASSIKQSNYGYTFGSGTRLTVV.

This rearrangement joins TRBV19 to TRBJ2-7, with D tentatively TRBD1 (5 bases). The V and J ends lost 5 bases and 2 bases respectively, with 13 bases between them. The V gene's germline CDR1 is LNHDA and CDR2 SQIVND (reference sequence). The CDR3 extends over 14 amino acids. The CDR3 loop is CASSAGHGPYEQYF. The CDR3 DNA reads TGTGCCAGTAGTGCCGGACACGGGCCCTACGAGCAGTACTTC.

The rearrangement joins TRBV30 to TRBJ2-1, with unresolved D. The V end was cut by 0 bases, the J end by 4 bases, with 13 bases between. The CDR3 contains 15 residues. Germline loops: CDR1 GTSNPN, CDR2 SVGIG (reference sequence). The CDR3: CAWSVLAWGYNEQFF. CDR3 nucleotide sequence: TGTGCCTGGAGTGTTTTGGCGTGGGGATACAATGAGCAGTTCTTC. Full variable domain (outside the CDR3, taken from reference TRBV30 and TRBJ2-1): SQTIHQWPATLVQPVGSPLSLECTVEGTSNPNLYWYRQAAGRGLQLLFYSVGIGQISSEVPQNLSASRPQDRQFILSSKKLLLSDSGFYLCAWSVLAWGYNEQFFGPGTRLTVL.

This sequence joins TRBV7-8 and TRBJ2-2; TRBD2 matches 7 bases. This CDR3 comprises 17 residues. The V gene end was trimmed by 5 bases and the J gene end by 6 bases; junction bases not matched to a gene: 15. CDR1 and CDR2 (germline): SGHVS, FQNEAQ. The DNA for the CDR3 is TGTGCCAGCAGCAAGAACCTTGGACTAGTGATCGCCGGGGAGCTGTTTTTT. Encoded protein: CASSKNLGLVIAGELFF. Using reference TRBV7-8 and TRBJ2-2 for the parts outside the CDR3, the full variable domain is GAGVSQSPRYKVAKRGQDVALRCDPISGHVSLFWYQQALGQGPEFLTYFQNEAQLDKSGLPSDRFFAERPEGSVSTLKIQRTQQEDSAVYLCASSKNLGLVIAGELFFGEGSRLTVL.